This T cell receptor (beta chain) came from a study of T cells in women clearing cervical HPV infection. For the study at large: Case blood was drawn when the lesion was first found; control blood after infection became undetectable. Study-level findings and limits: Cases carried less TRBV6-7 than controls: about 0.1% versus 0.15%. Effector/memory and HPV-specific T cells were not isolated, and association timing is unknown.

A word on this clone: As yet, its antigen is unknown. Read coverage stops 3 residues before the CDR3 terminus; the germline J gene supplies the remainder.

Per germline, CDR1 LNHDA and CDR2 SQIVND (reference sequence). V was trimmed by 2 bases and J by 5 bases, leaving 14 bases between them. CDR3 length: 15 residues. The method was immunoSEQ multiplex PCR; TCRdb's version includes in-frame clones alone and lacks a portion of them. The clone table shows about 35,000 clones, with the ten largest holding roughly 1.5%. The rearrangement joins TRBV19 to TRBJ2-3; D is perhaps TRBD1 (5 bases). The clonotype originates from a woman aged 18-69 years with a cervical HPV16 infection that either progressed to CIN3+ or cleared (not recorded which). The sequencing sample was made of blood buffy coat. The CDR3 DNA, read in part, is TGTGCCAGTAGTATAATGGGCTGGCAGGGAGATACG. Translation: CASSIMGWQGDT. The whole CDR3 protein is CASSIMGWQGDTQYF.